Following are 3 T cell receptor beta chains from one sample sequenced in a study of cytomegalovirus exposure and HLA in healthy donors. With 60 Vbeta and 13 Jbeta primers, the PCR was carried out. Sequencing was performed with immunoSEQ multiplex PCR; in TCRdb, only in-frame clones are kept and a portion is missing. The sample spans some 48,000 clones; the ten largest clones claim roughly 26%. Sequencing was carried out using PBMCs. These receptors were collected from a man aged 35-49 years in good health and CMV-seropositive.

The rearrangement joins TRBV4-2 to TRBJ1-5, with TRBD1 identical over 8 bases. Trimming at V came to 2 bases and at J to 6 bases, leaving 3 bases not matched to a gene. The CDR3 extends over 14 amino acids. Germline CDR1 and CDR2: LGHNA and YNFKEQ. The DNA of the CDR3 is TGTGCCAGCAGCCAACAAACAGGGGGTCAGCCCCAGCATTTT. This translates into CASSQQTGGQPQHF.

The V and J genes are TRBV11-3 and TRBJ2-7; 10 bases align to TRBD2. The CDR3 is 15 amino acids. Looked up from germline, CDR1 is SGHNT and CDR2 is YENEEA. Unmatched junction bases numbered 7, after V lost 1 base and J lost 7 bases. The chain's CDR3 is CASSLGAGGPEEQYF. CDR3 nucleotides: TGTGCCAGCAGCTTAGGAGCGGGAGGGCCCGAGGAGCAGTACTTC.

CDR3: CASSPTSGYNEQFF. The CDR3 DNA is TGTGCCAGCAGTCCAACTAGCGGGTACAATGAGCAGTTCTTC. The chain is built from TRBV28 and TRBJ2-1; 9 bases map to TRBD2. Trimming cost V 5 bases and J 4 bases; bases outside gene matches: 3. The CDR3 has 14 amino acids. The germline CDR1 and CDR2 sequences are MDHEN and SYDVKM.